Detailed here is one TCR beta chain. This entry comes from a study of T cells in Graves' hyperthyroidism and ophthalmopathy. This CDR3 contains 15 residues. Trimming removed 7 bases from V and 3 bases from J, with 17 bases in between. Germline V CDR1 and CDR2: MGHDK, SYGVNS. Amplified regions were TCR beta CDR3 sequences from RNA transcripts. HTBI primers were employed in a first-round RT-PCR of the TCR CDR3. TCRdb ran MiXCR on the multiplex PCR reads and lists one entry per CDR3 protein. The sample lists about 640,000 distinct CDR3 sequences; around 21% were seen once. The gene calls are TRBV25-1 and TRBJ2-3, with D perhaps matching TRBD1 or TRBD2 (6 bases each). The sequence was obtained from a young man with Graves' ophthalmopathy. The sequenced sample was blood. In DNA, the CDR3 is TGTGCCAGCAACCGGAAGGGGGGTGGAACAGATACGCAGTATTTT. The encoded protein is CASNRKGGGTDTQYF.